This T cell receptor (beta chain) was identified in a study of metastatic and nonmetastatic thyroid tumors. TCRdb re-analyzed the PCR reads using MiXCR. The table lists around 8,200 clones, around 28% of them singletons. Each patient went into thyroid surgery without having received any treatment. Germline V gene sequence: CDR1 SNHLY, CDR2 FYNNEI. The V gene lost 7 bases and the J gene lost 5 bases, with 9 bases spanning the gap. The CDR3 has 12 amino acids. This TCR came from a male donor with papillary thyroid cancer or a benign thyroid nodule (not recorded which). Some clones in this sample may be carry-over from other donors' samples. The sample comprised tumor tissue. J is TRBJ2-1 and V is TRBV2; D is undetermined. CDR3 protein: CASIYDNNEQFF. The CDR3 coding sequence is TGTGCCAGCATTTATGACAACAATGAGCAGTTCTTC.